Reported below is one T cell receptor (beta chain). The naive CD8 fraction comprised CD45RO-negative cells positively selected for CCR7 and excluded terminally differentiated effector memory CD45RA+ cells. Clones were read by immunoSEQ multiplex PCR, and TCRdb kept only the in-frame ones, dropping some. In the table there are millions of clones, roughly 94% of which are singletons. The source of the sample is a study of shared clonotypes between healthy human individuals. The CDR3 consists of 13 residues. Deletions cut 11 bases from V and 1 base from J, with 14 bases between. CDR1 and CDR2 (germline): LNHDA, SQIVND (reference sequence).

This receptor was obtained from a man between 18 and 29 years old in good health. The gene calls are TRBV19 and TRBJ1-1; D gene uncertain. The sequenced sample consisted of naive CD8+ T cells sorted from blood. The CDR3 spells CAAALQSNTEAFF. The CDR3 DNA sequence: TGTGCCGCTGCCCTGCAGTCGAACACTGAAGCTTTCTTT.